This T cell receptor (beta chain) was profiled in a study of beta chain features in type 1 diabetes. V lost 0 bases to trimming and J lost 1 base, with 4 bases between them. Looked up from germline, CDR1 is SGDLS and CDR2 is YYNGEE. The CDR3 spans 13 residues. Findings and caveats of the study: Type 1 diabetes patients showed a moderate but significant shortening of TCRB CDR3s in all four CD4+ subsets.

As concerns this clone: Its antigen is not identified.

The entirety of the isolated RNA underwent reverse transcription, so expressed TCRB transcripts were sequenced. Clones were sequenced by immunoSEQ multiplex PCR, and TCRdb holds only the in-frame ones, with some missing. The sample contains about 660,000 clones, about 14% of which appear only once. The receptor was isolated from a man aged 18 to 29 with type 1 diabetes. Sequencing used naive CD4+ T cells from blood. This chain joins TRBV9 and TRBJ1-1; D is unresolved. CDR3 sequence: CASSVVTNTEAFF. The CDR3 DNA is TGTGCCAGCAGCGTAGTTACGAACACTGAAGCTTTCTTT. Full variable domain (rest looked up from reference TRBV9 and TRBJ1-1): DSGVTQTPKHLITATGQRVTLRCSPRSGDLSVYWYQQSLDQGLQFLIQYYNGEERAKGNILERFSAQQFPDLHSELNLSSLELGDSALYFCASSVVTNTEAFFGQGTRLTVV.